A selection of T cell receptor beta chains follows, all from one sample in a study of blood T cells in healthy people across ages. TCRdb processed the 5' RACE reads anew with MiXCR; each CDR3 protein has one entry. There are more than 800,000 distinct CDR3 sequences in the sample; 45% occur only once, and approximately 20% lies in the top ten. The specimen was blood. All receptors come from a woman aged 60-75 years in good health. Each CDR3 is given with its conserved first and last residue. The D gene is left open where the match is weak. Some rows mark clone size as missing; the rest say once, few, many or name a class of expanded clone.

size: -; J: TRBJ2-1; D: -; V: TRBV7-2; DNA: TGTGCCAGCAGCCCACTCCAGAGCTCCTACAATGAGCAGTTCTTC; CDR3: CASSPLQSSYNEQFF
size: -; J: TRBJ2-5; D: -; V: TRBV6-5; DNA: TGTGCCAGCAGTTCCCGGGGACGACTGAAGGTCCAAGAGACCCAGTACTTC; CDR3: CASSSRGRLKVQETQYF
size: few; J: TRBJ1-2; D: -; V: TRBV27; DNA: TGTGCCAGCAGTCAGGGGCTTAACTATGGCTACACCTTC; CDR3: CASSQGLNYGYTF
size: -; J: TRBJ2-5; D: -; V: TRBV5-6; DNA: TGTGCCAGCAGCTGGTCAGCCCAAGAGACCCAGTACTTC; CDR3: CASSWSAQETQYF
size: -; J: TRBJ2-1; D: -; V: TRBV29-1; DNA: TGCAGCGCGCCCGGGCAGGGCTCCTGCAATGAGCAGTTCTTC; CDR3: CSAPGQGSCNEQFF
size: -; J: TRBJ2-3; D: TRBD2; V: TRBV7-3; DNA: TGTGCCAGCAGCTCTCGGGAGGGCCGGGGGGATACGCAGTATTTT; CDR3: CASSSREGRGDTQYF
size: few; J: TRBJ2-7; D: TRBD1; V: TRBV5-4; DNA: TGTGCCAGCAGCTTTGCCGGGACAGGGGTCTACGAGCAGTACTTC; CDR3: CASSFAGTGVYEQYF
size: -; J: TRBJ2-7; D: TRBD2; V: TRBV5-1; DNA: TGCGCCAGCAGCTTGTCTCGGACTAGCGGGACTGTTGGGTACGAGCAGTACTTC; CDR3: CASSLSRTSGTVGYEQYF
size: few; J: TRBJ2-1; D: TRBD2; V: TRBV6-5; DNA: TGTGCCAGCAGTTCCAGCGGGAGCTTAAGGAATGAGCAGTTCTTC; CDR3: CASSSSGSLRNEQFF
size: -; J: TRBJ2-5; D: TRBD1; V: TRBV10-2; DNA: TGCGCCAGCAGTGATTGGGACAGGCACCAAGAGACCCAGTATTTC; CDR3: CASSDWDRHQETQYF
size: -; J: TRBJ1-1; D: -; V: TRBV6-5; DNA: TGTGCCAGCAGTTATTCAAAAGTCACTGAAGCTTTCTTT; CDR3: CASSYSKVTEAFF
size: few; J: TRBJ2-5; D: TRBD1; V: TRBV6-6; DNA: TGTGCCAGTCGGTCGGGACAGGGGGCTGAAGAGACCCAGTACTTC; CDR3: CASRSGQGAEETQYF
size: few; J: TRBJ2-7; D: TRBD2; V: TRBV29-1; DNA: TGCAGCGTTTCTAGCCGCGGGGGAAAAGGCTACTACGAGCAGTACTTC; CDR3: CSVSSRGGKGYYEQYF
size: few; J: TRBJ2-3; D: -; V: TRBV7-9; DNA: TGTGCCAGCAGCTTAGAGTTAGCGGTATTCACAGATACGCAGTATTTT; CDR3: CASSLELAVFTDTQYF
size: few; J: TRBJ2-7; D: -; V: TRBV12-3/TRBV12-4; DNA: TGTGCCACCAAAACCGGGACTGGTTACGAGCAGTACTTC; CDR3: CATKTGTGYEQYF
size: -; J: TRBJ2-5; D: -; V: TRBV18; DNA: TGTGCCAGCTCACCTTTTGGGAAAGAGACCCAGTACTTC; CDR3: CASSPFGKETQYF
size: -; J: TRBJ1-5; D: TRBD1; V: TRBV20-1; DNA: TGCAGTGCTAGATGGGGGACAGGGAGCAATCAGCCCCAGCATTTT; CDR3: CSARWGTGSNQPQHF
size: -; J: TRBJ1-5; D: -; V: TRBV20-1; DNA: TGCAGTGCTAGACCATCACGGTGGCTTGGCAATCAGCCCCAGCATTTT; CDR3: CSARPSRWLGNQPQHF
size: -; J: TRBJ2-7; D: TRBD1; V: TRBV5-1; DNA: TGCGCCAGCAGCTTGGAGGGGACAGCCCGTTACGAGCAGTACTTC; CDR3: CASSLEGTARYEQYF
size: -; J: TRBJ2-7; D: TRBD1; V: TRBV6-1; DNA: TGTGCCAGCAGGGCGACAGGGGGGAAGTACGAGCAGTACTTC; CDR3: CASRATGGKYEQYF
size: -; J: TRBJ2-7; D: TRBD2; V: TRBV20-1; DNA: TGCAGTGCTTCGCGGACTAGCGGGAGCCGGGGGAATGAGCAGTACTTC; CDR3: CSASRTSGSRGNEQYF
size: few; J: TRBJ2-5; D: TRBD1; V: TRBV6-1; DNA: TGTGCCAGCAGTGAAGTAGGGACAGGGGTACAGACCCAGTACTTC; CDR3: CASSEVGTGVQTQYF
size: -; J: TRBJ2-1; D: -; V: TRBV27; DNA: TGTGCCAGCAGTCCGTCCGACCAGTACAATGAGCAGTTCTTC; CDR3: CASSPSDQYNEQFF
size: -; J: TRBJ2-1; D: -; V: TRBV2; DNA: TGTGCCAGCAGTGAGGGGTTGGGGGGCTATGAGCAGTTCTTC; CDR3: CASSEGLGGYEQFF
size: -; J: TRBJ1-2; D: -; V: TRBV14; DNA: TGTACCAGCAGCCAAGGATCAGGGCCCTATGGCTACACCTTC; CDR3: CTSSQGSGPYGYTF
size: -; J: TRBJ2-5; D: -; V: TRBV28; DNA: TGTGCCAGCAGTTTACAGTACCAAGAGACCCAGTACTTC; CDR3: CASSLQYQETQYF
size: -; J: TRBJ1-6; D: -; V: TRBV7-9; DNA: TGTGCCAGCAGCCCTAGCGACAGGTCTGGATCACCCCTCCACTTT; CDR3: CASSPSDRSGSPLHF
size: many; J: TRBJ2-7; D: -; V: TRBV5-1; DNA: TGCGCCAGCAGCTTGGATCGGGGACGGACTATCGAGCAGTACTTC; CDR3: CASSLDRGRTIEQYF
size: -; J: TRBJ2-5; D: TRBD1; V: TRBV11-2; DNA: TGTGCCAGCAGCGAGGACGGGACAGCCCAAGAGACCCAGTACTTC; CDR3: CASSEDGTAQETQYF
size: -; J: TRBJ2-7; D: -; V: TRBV30; DNA: TGTGCCTGGAGGCATCAAGGGACTTTCTACGAGCAGTACTTC; CDR3: CAWRHQGTFYEQYF
size: few; J: TRBJ2-3; D: -; V: TRBV20-1; DNA: TGCAGTGCTAGAGAGGGGTTGCGGGTCACAGATACGCAGTATTTT; CDR3: CSAREGLRVTDTQYF
size: many; J: TRBJ2-7; D: TRBD2; V: TRBV28; DNA: TGTGCCAGCAGTTTCCCGGTAGCGGGGGTCTCCTACGAGCAGTACTTC; CDR3: CASSFPVAGVSYEQYF
size: few; J: TRBJ2-5; D: TRBD1; V: TRBV20-1; DNA: TGCAGTGCGCCCGGACAGGGGTCTGTGTACTTC; CDR3: CSAPGQGSVYF
size: few; J: TRBJ2-3; D: -; V: TRBV20-1; DNA: TGCAGTGCTAGACAGGCGTACACAGATACGCAGTATTTT; CDR3: CSARQAYTDTQYF
size: few; J: TRBJ2-7; D: TRBD1; V: TRBV5-5; DNA: TGTGCCAGCAGCACGGGACAGGGCTCATCTCGCTACGAGCAGTACTTC; CDR3: CASSTGQGSSRYEQYF
size: few; J: TRBJ2-1; D: TRBD2; V: TRBV7-6; DNA: TGTGCCAGCAGCGTGGGAGGGCCCAATGAGCAGTTCTTC; CDR3: CASSVGGPNEQFF
size: many; J: TRBJ2-3; D: TRBD1; V: TRBV9; DNA: TGTGCCAGCAGCGTAAAGGGGACAGGCGGATATACGCAGTATTTT; CDR3: CASSVKGTGGYTQYF
size: -; J: TRBJ2-7; D: TRBD2; V: TRBV12-3/TRBV12-4; DNA: TGTGCCAGCAGTTTACGGCGGGAGGGCCACGAGCAGTACTTC; CDR3: CASSLRREGHEQYF
size: few; J: TRBJ2-5; D: TRBD2; V: TRBV9; DNA: TGTGCCAGCAGCGTAAGCGGGAACGGCAATGAGCAGTACTTC; CDR3: CASSVSGNGNEQYF
size: -; J: TRBJ2-3; D: -; V: TRBV12-3/TRBV12-4; DNA: TGTGCCAGCAGTTTTATCCTAGGGGTAGATACGCAGTATTTT; CDR3: CASSFILGVDTQYF